These 28 T cell receptor beta chains came from one sample sequenced in a study of OX40 agonist ivuxolimab in advanced cancers. Sequencing used immunoSEQ multiplex PCR; TCRdb keeps in-frame clones, though not all of them. The data contain 40,000 or so clones, approximately 90% of them singletons. The material sequenced was CD4+ or CD8+ T cells sorted from blood, taken in a trial of the OX40 agonist ivuxolimab. These receptors all stem from an adult with an advanced solid tumor such as melanoma, head and neck, liver or kidney cancer.

As to this clone: This likely reflects a read error, since a far larger clone is one base away. The genes are TRBV5-6 and TRBJ2-7; weak D call: TRBD1 (5 bases). The V gene lost 1 base and the J gene lost 6 bases, with 14 bases spanning the gap. This CDR3 is 14 amino acids long. The V gene's germline CDR1 is SGHDT and CDR2 YYEEEE. CDR3: CASSLLGADGEQYF. CDR3 coding DNA: TGTGCCAGCAGCTTGTTAGGGGCGGACGGCGAGCAGTACTTC.

The chain carries TRBV5-1 and TRBJ2-2; no reliable D call. The CDR3 spans 13 residues. V was shortened by 1 base and J by 4 bases, with 5 bases between the two germline ends. Germline values: CDR1 SGHRS, CDR2 YFSETQ. The CDR3 region has the DNA TGCGCCAGCAGCTTGTCTAGCACCGGGGAGCTGTTTTTT. It specifies CASSLSSTGELFF.

In this sample, this clone turned up once. The chain links TRBV29-1 to TRBJ2-6, with D tentatively TRBD1 (6 bases). V gave up 5 bases and J gave up 1 base, with 9 bases separating them. The CDR3 has 14 amino acids. CDR1 SQVTM and CDR2 ANQGSEA come from the germline V gene. CDR3 coding DNA: TGCAGCGTTCTAACAGGGTCTGGGGCCAACGTCCTGACTTTC. As protein: CSVLTGSGANVLTF.

This chain's CDR3 is CASSPLQSNTEAFF. DNA for the CDR3: TGCGCCAGCAGCCCTCTTCAGTCGAACACTGAAGCTTTCTTT. This sequence joins TRBV4-1 and TRBJ1-1, with D unclear. V was cut by 4 bases and J by 1 base, with 10 bases left in between. The CDR3 is 14 amino acids. The germline V gene has CDR1 MGHRA and CDR2 YSYEKL.

The V gene is TRBV29-1, the J gene TRBJ2-1, with no clear D. The CDR3 loop spans 10 amino acids. Germline V gene lookup returns CDR1 SQVTM and CDR2 ANQGSEA. V was cut by 5 bases and J by 5 bases, with 4 bases left in between. For the CDR3, the DNA is TGCAGCGTTTCCCACAATGAGCAGTTCTTC. It codes for CSVSHNEQFF.

The CDR3 DNA sequence: TGTGCCAGCAGCTCAGGGAACGAGCAGTACTTC. It translates to CASSSGNEQYF. The genes are TRBV7-9 and TRBJ2-7, with D tentatively TRBD1 (5 bases). Trimming removed 4 bases at V and 5 bases at J, with 6 bases between. Germline CDR1 and CDR2: SEHNR and FQNEAQ (reference sequence). The CDR3 covers 11 residues.

In its sample, this clone was seen many times. In the same sample, other DNA sequences code for this CDR3. This chain uses TRBV4-1 with TRBJ1-1; D is ambiguous. Germline V gives CDR1 MGHRA, CDR2 YSYEKL. Trimming took off 2 bases at V and 1 base at J, with 5 bases between the two ends. This CDR3 contains 13 residues. CDR3 sequence: CASSQLENTEAFF. The CDR3 DNA follows: TGCGCCAGCAGCCAACTGGAGAACACTGAAGCTTTCTTT.

The rearrangement joins TRBV10-2 to TRBJ1-5, with D perhaps TRBD1 (5 bases). V was clipped by 2 bases and J by 9 bases, with 17 bases between them. Germline V gene lookup returns CDR1 WSHSY and CDR2 SAAADI. The CDR3 totals 15 residues. CDR3 DNA: TGCGCCAGCAGTGAGGCCCGAGGAGGGGCCGGGCCCCAGCATTTT. Amino acids: CASSEARGGAGPQHF.

This CDR3 reads CASSLFPRLDLGNSNQPQHF. DNA for the CDR3: TGTGCCAGCAGCTTATTTCCCAGACTCGACCTGGGGAATAGCAATCAGCCCCAGCATTTT. The gene calls are TRBV7-6 and TRBJ1-5; D not resolved. Germline lookup yields CDR1 SGHVS and CDR2 FNYEAQ. V shed 2 bases and J shed 0 bases, with 23 bases lying between them. This CDR3 contains 20 residues.

This chain uses TRBV10-2 with TRBJ1-1, with unresolved D. V lost 4 bases to trimming and J lost 1 base, with 10 bases between them. Germline CDR1 is WSHSY and CDR2 is SAAADI. The CDR3 covers 14 residues. DNA of the CDR3: TGCGCCAGCAGTGTGGAAACACGGAACACTGAAGCTTTCTTT. Encoded protein: CASSVETRNTEAFF.

The rearrangement links TRBV19 to TRBJ2-7, with 8 bases fitting TRBD1. The CDR3 runs 11 residues. J gave up 6 bases and V 11 bases, and 6 bases lay outside the gene matches. Germline loops: CDR1 LNHDA, CDR2 SQIVND (reference sequence). CDR3 residues: CASGTGVEQYF. The CDR3 nucleotides read TGTGCCTCAGGGACAGGCGTCGAGCAGTACTTC. Looking up the rest from reference TRBV19 and TRBJ2-7 gives the full variable domain: DGGITQSPKYLFRKEGQNVTLSCEQNLNHDAMYWYRQDPGQGLRLIYYSQIVNDFQKGDIAEGYSVSREKKESFPLTVTSAQKNPTAFYLCASGTGVEQYFGPGTRLTVT.

The genes are TRBV14 and TRBJ2-5; D possibly corresponds to TRBD2 (5 bases). The CDR3 runs 12 residues. Germline loops: CDR1 SGHDN, CDR2 FVKESK. V lost 6 bases and J lost 4, with 9 bases in between. CDR3 DNA sequence: TGTGCCAGCAGGGACTCACGAGAGACCCAGTACTTC. Its protein is CASRDSRETQYF.

The chain employs TRBV2 and TRBJ2-1; TRBD2 agrees at 13 bases. Trimming cost V 6 bases and J 8 bases; bases outside gene matches: 13. Germline CDR1 SNHLY, CDR2 FYNNEI. This CDR3 is 17 amino acids long. CDR3 protein: CASRGTSGTHIDDEQFF. The CDR3 DNA reads as TGTGCCAGCAGAGGGACTAGCGGGACCCACATTGACGATGAGCAGTTCTTC. The variable domain in full, with the rest retrieved from reference TRBV2 and TRBJ2-1, is EPEVTQTPSHQVTQMGQEVILRCVPISNHLYFYWYRQILGQKVEFLVSFYNNEISEKSEIFDDQFSVERPDGSNFTLKIRSTKLEDSAMYFCASRGTSGTHIDDEQFFGPGTRLTVL.

A word on this clone: The junction shows a germline mismatch at one end, possibly a read error. The chain has TRBV7-7 and TRBJ1-2; weak D call: TRBD1 (5 bases). Germline V gene data show CDR1 as SSHAT and CDR2 as FNYEAQ (reference sequence). CDR3 length: 19 residues. The chain's CDR3 is CASSLGKGQGPHALYGYTF. The CDR3 nucleotides are TGTGCTAGCAGCTTAGGTAAGGGTCAGGGACCCCACGCCCTCTATGGCTACACCTTC.

The genes are TRBV27 and TRBJ1-1; D not resolved. Germline CDR1 reads MNHEY; CDR2 reads SMNVEV (reference sequence). The CDR3 is made up of 14 amino acids. V was cut by 3 bases and J by 3 bases, with 11 bases left in between. The CDR3 sequence is CASSLAGRDTEAFF. For the CDR3, the DNA is TGTGCCAGCAGTTTGGCCGGCCGGGACACTGAAGCTTTCTTT.

The CDR3 is CASADTLNTEAFF. CDR3 in DNA: TGCGCCAGCGCGGACACACTAAACACTGAAGCTTTCTTT. The chain links TRBV5-1 to TRBJ1-1; perhaps TRBD1 as D (5 bases). This CDR3 has 13 amino acids. Per germline, CDR1 SGHRS and CDR2 YFSETQ. Trimming took 7 bases from V and 2 from J, leaving 12 bases between them. The full variable domain, its missing parts supplied by reference TRBV5-1 and TRBJ1-1, is KAGVTQTPRYLIKTRGQQVTLSCSPISGHRSVSWYQQTPGQGLQFLFEYFSETQRNKGNFPGRFSGRQFSNSRSEMNVSTLELGDSALYLCASADTLNTEAFFGQGTRLTVV.

The count of this clone is one. The chain carries TRBV7-9 and TRBJ2-1; perhaps TRBD2 as D (6 bases). V gave up 5 bases and J gave up 3 bases, with 17 bases separating them. The CDR3 contains 16 residues. Germline V gene data show CDR1 as SEHNR and CDR2 as FQNEAQ (reference sequence). The CDR3 sequence is CASSGPGLGFYNEQFF. The CDR3 DNA sequence: TGTGCCAGCAGCGGGCCGGGACTCGGATTCTACAATGAGCAGTTCTTC.

V is TRBV29-1 and J is TRBJ1-2; D uncertain. V was cut by 3 bases and J by 4 bases, with 21 bases left in between. The CDR3 covers 16 residues. Germline V lookup: CDR1 SQVTM, CDR2 ANQGSEA. This chain's CDR3 is CSVDWVSGKGFYGYTF. The CDR3 nucleotides read TGCAGCGTTGATTGGGTATCCGGGAAGGGCTTCTATGGCTACACCTTC. Complete variable domain (other parts from reference TRBV29-1 and TRBJ1-2): SAVISQKPSRDICQRGTSLTIQCQVDSQVTMMFWYRQQPGQSLTLIATANQGSEATYESGFVIDKFPISRPNLTFSTLTVSNMSPEDSSIYLCSVDWVSGKGFYGYTFGSGTRLTVV.

The rearrangement uses TRBV27 and TRBJ2-7, with TRBD1 matching 9 bases. Germline assignment: CDR1 MNHEY and CDR2 SMNVEV (reference sequence). Trimming removed 5 bases from V and 2 bases from J; junction bases left unmatched: 7. The CDR3 has 15 amino acids. CDR3 DNA: TGTGCCAGCAGTGTCCGACAGGGGGTTACCTACGAGCAGTACTTC. Translation: CASSVRQGVTYEQYF.

The chain has TRBV11-2 and TRBJ2-7, with D possibly TRBD2 on 6 matching bases. The CDR3 runs to 14 residues. Per germline, CDR1 SGHAT and CDR2 FQNNGV. Trimming took 3 bases from V and 0 from J, leaving 9 bases between them. The CDR3 bases are TGTGCCAGCAGCTTTGGGACTCCCTCCTACGAGCAGTACTTC. Protein: CASSFGTPSYEQYF.

The rearrangement links TRBV30 to TRBJ2-3, with a weak D call TRBD2 (5 bases). Trimming took 3 bases from V and 1 from J, leaving 14 bases between them. CDR1 GTSNPN and CDR2 SVGIG come from the germline V gene (reference sequence). This CDR3 region has 15 residues. This CDR3 is CAWSGVALGTDTQYF. CDR3 coding DNA: TGTGCCTGGAGCGGTGTAGCGCTAGGCACAGATACGCAGTATTTT.

This CDR3 reads CASSPYRGLTPMNTEAFF. CDR3 bases: TGTGCCAGCTCACCATACAGGGGCCTAACCCCAATGAACACTGAAGCTTTCTTT. This chain links TRBV18 with TRBJ1-1, with 7 bases identical to TRBD1. Trimming cost V 2 bases and J 0 bases; bases outside gene matches: 12. The CDR3 extends over 18 amino acids. Germline lookup yields CDR1 KGHSH and CDR2 LQKENI.

The chain recombines TRBV14 with TRBJ1-1; weak D call: TRBD1 (5 bases). CDR1 and CDR2 from the germline V gene are SGHDN and FVKESK. V lost 0 bases and J 8 bases, leaving 16 bases between the germline ends. The CDR3 runs 15 residues. The CDR3 protein is CASSQEWGLKAEAFF. The CDR3 DNA reads as TGTGCCAGCAGCCAAGAATGGGGCCTGAAGGCAGAAGCTTTCTTT.

V is TRBV12-5 and J is TRBJ2-3, with unresolved D. There are 12 residues in the CDR3. Germline V gene sequence: CDR1 LGHNT, CDR2 FRNRAP. Trimming removed 3 bases at V and 6 bases at J, with 7 bases between. The CDR3 nucleotides read TGTGCTAGTGGTTTTGAGGTGGATACGCAGTATTTT. Translation: CASGFEVDTQYF. Full variable domain (missing parts from reference TRBV12-5 and TRBJ2-3): DARVTQTPRHKVTEMGQEVTMRCQPILGHNTVFWYRQTMMQGLELLAYFRNRAPLDDSGMPKDRFSAEMPDATLATLKIQPSEPRDSAVYFCASGFEVDTQYFGPGTRLTVL.

The rearrangement links TRBV14 to TRBJ2-5; D may be TRBD2 (5 bases). The germline V and J ends were trimmed by 0 bases and 2 bases, with 7 bases remaining between them. Germline V gene data show CDR1 as SGHDN and CDR2 as FVKESK. CDR3 length equals 14 residues. The CDR3 here is CASSQDTRQETQYF. In DNA, the CDR3 is TGTGCCAGCAGCCAAGACACTAGACAAGAGACCCAGTACTTC.

J is TRBJ1-3 and V is TRBV6-5; 7 bases align to TRBD1. Germline V gives CDR1 MNHEY, CDR2 SVGAGI. Unmatched junction bases numbered 7, after V lost 0 bases and J lost 8 bases. The CDR3 contains 15 residues. The CDR3 reads CASSYSGRQGDTIYF. Here the CDR3 DNA reads TGTGCCAGCAGTTACTCAGGCAGGCAGGGGGACACCATATATTTT.

J is TRBJ2-3 and V is TRBV19; D possibly uses TRBD1 or TRBD2 (5 bases each). V dropped 5 bases and J dropped 3 bases, with 15 bases sitting between them. The CDR3 spans 15 residues. Germline assignment: CDR1 LNHDA and CDR2 SQIVND (reference sequence). The CDR3: CASSLGPTITDTQYF. CDR3 in DNA: TGTGCCAGTAGTCTGGGACCAACGATAACAGATACGCAGTATTTT. Drawing the rest from reference TRBV19 and TRBJ2-3, the complete variable domain is DGGITQSPKYLFRKEGQNVTLSCEQNLNHDAMYWYRQDPGQGLRLIYYSQIVNDFQKGDIAEGYSVSREKKESFPLTVTSAQKNPTAFYLCASSLGPTITDTQYFGPGTRLTVL.

This clone was seen a single time. The gene calls are TRBV28 and TRBJ2-5, with a weak D call TRBD1 (5 bases). The CDR3 runs to 16 residues. V dropped 4 bases and J dropped 5 bases, with 20 bases sitting between them. The germline gives CDR1 MDHEN, CDR2 SYDVKM. This CDR3 is CASSSHGAGMDETQYF. DNA of the CDR3: TGTGCCAGCAGTTCTCATGGGGCAGGGATGGATGAGACCCAGTACTTC.